Included here is one TCR beta chain sequence, with context. These data originate in a study of response to subunit inactivated influenza vaccine. MiXCR, run by TCRdb on the RT-PCR reads, gives a single entry per CDR3 protein. Seen here are about 800,000 distinct CDR3 sequences, roughly 20% observed once, and the top ten hold 10%. Deletions cut 3 bases from V and 2 bases from J, with 9 bases between. From germline, CDR1 is DFQATT and CDR2 SNEGSKA (reference sequence). CDR3 length: 13 residues. The rearrangement links TRBV20-1 to TRBJ2-3; no reliable D call. The clonotype originates from a man aged 50-59 years who received an inactivated influenza vaccine. The specimen comprised PBMCs from blood, sampled 5 to 6 days after vaccination. CDR3 sequence: CSASGSITDTQYF. The CDR3 DNA reads TGCAGTGCTAGCGGGTCAATCACAGATACGCAGTATTTT.